This T cell receptor (beta chain) came from a study of T-cell memory formation after mild COVID-19. On the study more broadly: TCR clusters largely stayed donor specific.

In this sample, this clonotype turned up a few times. Its antigen is not known. The CDR3 is made up of 14 amino acids. Germline CDR1 MDHEN, CDR2 SYDVKM. Trimming stripped 6 bases from V and 1 base from J, with 12 bases between. Findings and caveats of the study: Researchers found some responding clones in pre-infection memory, a sign that cross-reactive memory joined. Clones that contracted from day 15 to 85 were balanced CD4/CD8, while later expanders leaned CD4+.

The authors produced TCR alpha and TCR beta cDNA libraries with sample barcodes and UMIs by 5'RACE using constant-segment primers. TCRdb fed the 5' RACE reads into MiXCR, producing one record per CDR3 protein. Of 65,000 to 90,000 distinct CDR3 sequences listed, roughly 12% are singletons. Source material: PBMCs or a T cell subset sorted from them (not recorded which). The J gene is TRBJ1-1, the V gene TRBV28, with unresolved D. This clonotype originated in a man between 18 and 29 years old who had mild COVID-19 (a few samples of this study predate the infection). Cell type and time point are not known. The CDR3 reads CASRSVYTNTEAFF. CDR3 nucleotides: TGTGCCAGCAGGTCCGTGTACACGAACACTGAAGCTTTCTTT.